Below, 14 T cell receptor beta chains from the same sample are listed, as sequenced in a study of cytomegalovirus exposure and HLA in healthy donors. The primer mix had 60 Vbeta and 13 Jbeta primers. Generated by immunoSEQ multiplex PCR, the TCRdb table keeps only in-frame clones and is missing some. The table shows about 61,000 clones, with about 89% occurring only once. Material: PBMCs. The receptors here all came from a man aged 25 to 40 in good health and CMV-seropositive.

The CDR3 DNA reads as TGTGCCAGCAGCTTCGGACATATGAATGGCTACACCTTC. It yields the protein CASSFGHMNGYTF. This chain joins TRBV5-4 and TRBJ1-2; D perhaps matches TRBD1 (5 bases). The CDR3 has 13 residues. Per the germline V gene, CDR1 is SGHNT and CDR2 is YYREEE (reference sequence). V was shortened by 2 bases and J by 6 bases, with 11 bases between the two germline ends.

The CDR3 loop reads CASSLGGRDEQYF. The CDR3 coding sequence is TGTGCCAGCAGCTTAGGTGGGAGGGACGAGCAGTACTTC. The V call is TRBV5-6, the J call TRBJ2-7; 7 bases are a match to TRBD2. CDR1 and CDR2 (germline): SGHDT, YYEEEE. This CDR3 spans 13 amino acids. V trimming: 2 bases; J trimming: 5 bases; junction bases outside the gene matches: 4. Combining the CDR3 with reference TRBV5-6 and TRBJ2-7 gives the whole variable domain DAGVTQSPTHLIKTRGQQVTLRCSPKSGHDTVSWYQQALGQGPQFIFQYYEEEERQRGNFPDRFSGHQFPNYSSELNVNALLLGDSALYLCASSLGGRDEQYFGPGTRLTVT.

Only one count was recorded for this clone. The chain is built from TRBV7-6 and TRBJ2-1; 10 nucleotides align to TRBD2. The germline V gene encodes CDR1 SGHVS and CDR2 FNYEAQ. The J segment lost 6 bases and the V segment lost 5 bases, leaving 4 bases of the junction unmatched. The CDR3 extends over 14 amino acids. The CDR3 reads CASSRGLAFNEQFF. CDR3 DNA: TGTGCCAGCAGCCGGGGACTAGCGTTCAATGAGCAGTTCTTC. Full variable domain (outside the CDR3, taken from reference TRBV7-6 and TRBJ2-1): GAGVSQSPRYKVTKRGQDVALRCDPISGHVSLYWYRQALGQGPEFLTYFNYEAQQDKSGLPNDRFSAERPEGSISTLTIQRTEQRDSAMYRCASSRGLAFNEQFFGPGTRLTVL.

The V gene is TRBV4-1, the J gene TRBJ1-4; D may be TRBD1 (5 bases). The CDR3 has 16 amino acids. CDR1 is MGHRA, CDR2 YSYEKL, per germline. Deletions cut 3 bases from V and 8 bases from J, with 19 bases between. CDR3 sequence reads: CASSHQTAGEGEKLFF. As DNA, the CDR3 is TGCGCCAGCAGCCATCAAACGGCGGGGGAAGGGGAAAAACTGTTTTTT.

The gene calls are TRBV29-1 and TRBJ1-1, with TRBD1 matching over 7 bases. After removal of 6 bases from V and 4 bases from J, the junction contained 11 bases not matched to a gene. Per germline, CDR1 SQVTM and CDR2 ANQGSEA. The CDR3 has 14 amino acids. The CDR3 DNA is TGCAGCGTCGAACAGGGGTATGTTGGCACTGAAGCTTTCTTT. Amino acids: CSVEQGYVGTEAFF.

This chain links TRBV29-1 with TRBJ2-3; D is perhaps TRBD2 (5 bases). CDR3 length: 14 residues. Looked up from germline, CDR1 is SQVTM and CDR2 is ANQGSEA. V was shortened by 3 bases and J by 0 bases, with 10 bases between the two germline ends. CDR3 nucleotide sequence: TGCAGCGTTGAGGCTAGCTCTAGCACAGATACGCAGTATTTT. Translation: CSVEASSSTDTQYF.

The chain uses TRBV5-1 and TRBJ1-4, with 8 bases lining up with TRBD1. The V gene end was trimmed by 3 bases and the J gene end by 8 bases; junction bases not matched to a gene: 6. Germline values: CDR1 SGHRS, CDR2 YFSETQ. CDR3 length equals 14 residues. CDR3 sequence reads: CASSSDRGVEKLFF. The DNA of the CDR3 is TGCGCCAGCAGCTCTGACAGGGGTGTCGAAAAACTGTTTTTT.

The rearrangement uses TRBV6-1 and TRBJ2-3; maybe TRBD2 (6 bases). CDR1 is MNHNS and CDR2 is SASEGT in the germline V gene. The CDR3 is made up of 15 amino acids. V lost 6 bases, J lost 3 bases, and 16 bases lay in between. The CDR3 here is CASRLTGLLTDTQYF. In DNA form, the CDR3 reads TGTGCCAGCAGGCTTACAGGACTACTAACAGATACGCAGTATTTT.

The chain combines TRBV7-2 with TRBJ2-7, with 9 bases lining up with TRBD2. Germline V gives CDR1 SGHTA, CDR2 FQGNSA. Trimming removed 2 bases from V and 4 bases from J; junction bases left unmatched: 9. The CDR3 contains 16 residues. The CDR3, as DNA: TGTGCCAGCAGCTTAACTCAGACTAGCGGAGCTTACGAGCAGTACTTC. The encoded protein is CASSLTQTSGAYEQYF.

The V call is TRBV28, the J call TRBJ1-2; 7 bases line up with TRBD1. The CDR3 is made up of 16 amino acids. With V trimmed by 4 bases and J by 4 bases, 12 bases remained unmatched. Per germline, CDR1 MDHEN and CDR2 SYDVKM. The CDR3, as DNA: TGTGCCAGCAGTTCAACGGACAGGCTTGGTGGCTATGGCTACACCTTC. Translating gives CASSSTDRLGGYGYTF.

This sequence joins TRBV6-5 and TRBJ2-5; tentatively, D is TRBD1 (6 bases). The J call is uncertain, as TRBJ2-7 better fits the DNA end. Per the germline V gene, CDR1 is MNHEY and CDR2 is SVGAGI. The CDR3 is 15 amino acids. The CDR3 nucleotides read TGTGCCAGCAGCCGACAGGCAATAAACTCCTACGAGCAGTACTTC. Translating it yields CASSRQAINSYEQYF.

V is TRBV11-1 and J is TRBJ1-2; 9 positions agree with TRBD1. The V gene's germline CDR1 is SGHAT and CDR2 FQDESV (reference sequence). V was pared by 5 bases and J by 6 bases, with 7 bases of the junction left unmatched. This CDR3 is built from 14 residues. As DNA, the CDR3 is TGTGCCAGCAGCCCGGGGGACAGGGAGGATGGCTACACCTTC. It encodes CASSPGDREDGYTF.

In nucleotides, the CDR3 is TGTGCCAGCTATCCCGGGAGAGGGTACACAGATACGCAGTATTTT. It yields the protein CASYPGRGYTDTQYF. The V call is TRBV6-5, the J call TRBJ2-3, with a possible D match to TRBD2 (6 bases). Between the trimmed V and J ends, which lost 8 bases and 2 bases, there was a span of 17 bases. Looked up from germline, CDR1 is MNHEY and CDR2 is SVGAGI. This CDR3 has 15 amino acids.

This rearrangement joins TRBV4-2 to TRBJ2-3, with TRBD2 matching over 12 bases. V was clipped by 0 bases and J by 6 bases; unmatched bases: 10. In germline, CDR1 is LGHNA, CDR2 YNFKEQ. CDR3 length equals 18 residues. CDR3 amino acids: CASSQDMASGRARDTQYF. The CDR3 DNA sequence: TGTGCCAGCAGCCAAGATATGGCTAGCGGGAGGGCCAGGGATACGCAGTATTTT.